This T cell receptor beta chain derives from a study of T-cell memory formation after mild COVID-19. Study in general: TCR clusters mostly belonged to single donors. Points from the study as a whole: Clones contracting over day 15 to 85 were CD4/CD8 balanced, with later expanders leaning CD4+. Memory sampled before infection contained some responding clones, suggesting cross-reactive memory joined.

UMIs and sample barcodes were carried by the TCR alpha and TCR beta cDNA libraries that 5'RACE produced using constant-segment primers. TCRdb ran MiXCR on the 5' RACE reads and lists one entry per CDR3 protein. The table has fewer than 450,000 distinct CDR3 sequences, roughly 21% seen once. The sample holds a few counts of this clonotype. Its antigen is as yet unknown. The source is an adult woman who had mild COVID-19 (a few samples of this study predate the infection). Cell type and time point are not known. Material: PBMCs or a T cell subset sorted from them (not recorded which).

CDR3 in amino acids: CASSWGESWVSGNTIYF. In nucleotides, the CDR3 is TGTGCCAGCAGTTGGGGGGAATCATGGGTCTCTGGAAACACCATATATTTT. This chain uses TRBV5-6 with TRBJ1-3; TRBD1 is a possible D gene (5 bases). The V and J ends lost 5 bases and 0 bases respectively, with 18 bases between them. The CDR3 consists of 17 residues. The germline V gene encodes CDR1 SGHDT and CDR2 YYEEEE.